The clone carrying this TCR beta chain is large within its sample. Its antigen is not known. The record originates from a study of T cell repertoires in aging, cancer and after chemotherapy. TRB rearrangements spanning V, D and J were amplified using mixed TRB-A/B primers. TCRdb used MiXCR to reprocess the multiplex PCR reads, holding one entry per CDR3 protein. Of some 3,500 distinct CDR3 sequences detected, approximately 32% appear once; the ten largest clones hold about 22%. Study results and limitations: Across the chemotherapy interval, each cancer cohort showed higher median generation probability, suggesting thymic rebound.

The CDR3 runs to 12 residues. Germline lookup yields CDR1 SQVTM and CDR2 ANQGSEA. V was clipped by 8 bases and J by 2 bases; unmatched bases: 5. Peripheral blood genomic DNA, not sorted cells or RNA, was the template. The TCR originated in a human donor with a solid tumor. The chain has TRBV29-1 and TRBJ2-5, with TRBD1 matching 7 bases. The material sequenced was blood. The CDR3 spells CSLDREQETQYF. Written as DNA, the CDR3 is TGCAGCCTCGACAGGGAGCAAGAGACCCAGTACTTC. Full variable domain (remainder filled in from reference TRBV29-1 and TRBJ2-5): SAVISQKPSRDICQRGTSLTIQCQVDSQVTMMFWYRQQPGQSLTLIATANQGSEATYESGFVIDKFPISRPNLTFSTLTVSNMSPEDSSIYLCSLDREQETQYFGPGTRLLVL.